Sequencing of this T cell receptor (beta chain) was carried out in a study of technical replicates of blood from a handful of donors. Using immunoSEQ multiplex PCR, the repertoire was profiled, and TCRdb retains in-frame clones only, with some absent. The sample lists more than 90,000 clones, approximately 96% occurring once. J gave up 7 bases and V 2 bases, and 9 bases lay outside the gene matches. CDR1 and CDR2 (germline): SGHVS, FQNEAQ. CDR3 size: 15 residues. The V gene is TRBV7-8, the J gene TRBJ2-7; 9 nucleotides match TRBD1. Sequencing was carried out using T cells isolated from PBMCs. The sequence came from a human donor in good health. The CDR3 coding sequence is TGTGCCAGCAGCTTACGGGACAGGGCCACCTGGGAGCAGTACTTC. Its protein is CASSLRDRATWEQYF.